A selection of T cell receptor beta chains follows, all from one sample in a study of a mutant IDH1 vaccine in newly diagnosed glioma. These receptors have no known antigen. Using immunoSEQ multiplex PCR, the repertoire was profiled, and TCRdb retains in-frame clones only, with some absent. This table has some 25,000 clones, approximately 80% appearing once. Sequenced material: PBMCs, taken from a glioma patient whose treatment included an IDH1 peptide vaccine. The receptors stem from a woman under 30 with glioma. CDR3s include the opening cysteine and the closing phenylalanine or tryptophan. A D gene is named only where the DNA matches it firmly. Clone size is shown for a subset of rows, as once, few, many or a class of expanded clone.

clone_size,j_call,v_call,d_call,cdr3_aa,cdr3_nt
NA,TRBJ2-6,TRBV19,TRBD2,CASIRGGAAVGSGANVLTF,TGTGCCAGTATTAGGGGAGGGGCCGCGGTAGGGTCTGGGGCCAACGTCCTGACTTTC
NA,TRBJ2-2,TRBV6-4,NA,CASIGVGPWVGELFF,TGTGCCAGCATCGGGGTTGGGCCATGGGTTGGGGAGCTGTTTTTT
NA,TRBJ2-3,TRBV15,TRBD2,CATSPTSGGLRDTQYF,TGTGCCACCAGCCCCACTAGCGGGGGGCTCCGGGATACGCAGTATTTT
NA,TRBJ1-6,TRBV5-1,TRBD1,CASRDLTGGYNSPLHF,TGCGCCAGCAGGGACCTGACAGGGGGCTATAATTCACCCCTCCACTTT
NA,TRBJ1-5,TRBV5-1,NA,CASSLGGGQNSNQPQHF,TGCGCCAGCAGCTTGGGTGGTGGACAAAATAGCAATCAGCCCCAGCATTTT
NA,TRBJ1-6,TRBV18,NA,CASSPTPDSPLHF,TGTGCCAGCTCACCAACGCCGGATTCACCCCTCCACTTT
NA,TRBJ2-7,TRBV7-8,NA,CASSLWTDEQYF,TGTGCCAGCAGCTTATGGACCGACGAGCAGTACTTC
few,TRBJ1-4,TRBV5-1,NA,CASSLTGRGNNEKLFF,TGCGCCAGCAGCTTGACAGGAAGGGGTAACAATGAAAAACTGTTTTTT
NA,TRBJ2-3,TRBV27,TRBD2,CASKERGSGSADTQYF,TGTGCCAGCAAGGAAAGGGGTAGCGGGAGCGCAGATACGCAGTATTTT
NA,TRBJ2-5,TRBV19,TRBD2,CASRSGLAERETQYF,TGTGCCAGTAGAAGCGGACTAGCGGAGAGAGAGACCCAGTACTTC
NA,TRBJ2-1,TRBV7-2,NA,CASSTTGTAYNEQFF,TGTGCCAGCAGTACAACCGGGACGGCATACAATGAGCAGTTCTTC
NA,TRBJ2-1,TRBV28,TRBD2,CASSLTGRAKNEQFF,TGTGCCAGCAGTTTGACCGGGAGGGCCAAGAATGAGCAGTTCTTC
NA,TRBJ2-7,TRBV6-1,TRBD1,CASSHDRDRWKQYF,TGTGCCAGCAGCCATGACAGGGACCGGTGGAAGCAGTACTTC
NA,TRBJ1-5,TRBV9,NA,CASSVDGSFNQPQHF,TGTGCCAGCAGCGTAGATGGCAGCTTCAATCAGCCCCAGCATTTT
NA,TRBJ2-3,TRBV14,NA,CASSQVSILSWKYF,TGTGCCAGCAGCCAAGTCAGTATTTTGTCCTGGAAGTATTTT
NA,TRBJ2-7,TRBV6-6,TRBD2,CASRPGLAGDEQYF,TGTGCCAGCAGGCCCGGACTAGCGGGAGACGAGCAGTACTTC
few,TRBJ1-2,TRBV19,NA,CASSPWTANYGYTF,TGTGCCAGTAGTCCCTGGACGGCTAACTATGGCTACACCTTC
NA,TRBJ2-5,TRBV5-1,TRBD1,CASSLQGQQETQYF,TGCGCCAGCAGCTTGCAGGGACAGCAAGAGACCCAGTACTTC
NA,TRBJ1-2,TRBV10-3,NA,CAIRANPNYGYTF,TGTGCCATCAGGGCGAATCCCAACTATGGCTACACCTTC
NA,TRBJ1-4,TRBV2,TRBD1,CASSVVGQGATNEKLFF,TGTGCCAGCAGTGTCGTTGGACAGGGGGCCACTAATGAAAAACTGTTTTTT
NA,TRBJ1-1,TRBV30,NA,CAWRLQGGSEAFF,TGTGCCTGGAGACTACAGGGCGGATCTGAAGCTTTCTTT
NA,TRBJ2-4,TRBV4-3,TRBD2,CASSQGLAGDQYF,TGCGCCAGCAGCCAGGGACTAGCGGGGGACCAGTACTTC
NA,TRBJ1-5,TRBV11-2,NA,CASSQDGNQPQHF,TGTGCCAGCAGCCAAGACGGCAATCAGCCCCAGCATTTT
NA,TRBJ1-2,TRBV6-1,NA,CASSQEGYTF,TGTGCCAGCAGTCAAGAAGGCTACACCTTC
few,TRBJ1-5,TRBV2,TRBD1,CASSVDRGLSNQPQHF,TGTGCCAGCAGCGTCGACAGGGGATTGAGCAATCAGCCCCAGCATTTT
few,TRBJ1-5,TRBV6-5,TRBD1,CASNPGTVGNQPQHF,TGTGCCAGCAATCCAGGGACAGTCGGCAATCAGCCCCAGCATTTT
NA,TRBJ1-4,TRBV4-1,NA,CASSQERQGREKLFF,TGCGCCAGCAGCCAAGAGAGGCAGGGCCGGGAAAAACTGTTTTTT
NA,TRBJ2-5,TRBV5-8,NA,CASSLVGRSYQETQYF,TGTGCCAGCAGCTTGGTTGGCAGATCCTACCAAGAGACCCAGTACTTC
once,TRBJ2-3,TRBV6-5,NA,CASSDQGFTDTQYF,TGTGCCAGCAGTGATCAGGGGTTCACAGATACGCAGTATTTT
NA,TRBJ1-2,TRBV7-9,TRBD1,CASSLGWGQTYGYTF,TGTGCCAGCAGCTTAGGTTGGGGACAGACCTATGGCTACACCTTC
NA,TRBJ1-1,TRBV7-8,NA,CASSPGVDTEAFF,TGTGCCAGCAGCCCGGGGGTTGACACTGAAGCTTTCTTT
NA,TRBJ2-6,TRBV5-1,TRBD1,CASSPERDRGSGANVLTF,TGCGCCAGCAGCCCTGAAAGGGACAGGGGGTCTGGGGCCAACGTCCTGACTTTC
NA,TRBJ2-3,TRBV5-1,TRBD2,CASSFLGGGAPDTQYF,TGCGCCAGCAGCTTTTTAGGCGGGGGGGCCCCAGATACGCAGTATTTT
NA,TRBJ2-3,TRBV5-1,NA,CASSELASRADTQYF,TGCGCCAGCAGCGAGCTAGCCTCCAGGGCAGATACGCAGTATTTT
NA,TRBJ2-3,TRBV9,TRBD2,CASSSRNSGTSGGDQVDTQYF,TGTGCCAGCAGCTCCCGGAATTCCGGGACTAGCGGGGGGGATCAAGTAGATACGCAGTATTTT
NA,TRBJ1-6,TRBV19,TRBD1,CASTPWTGGDNSPLHF,TGTGCCAGTACCCCCTGGACAGGGGGCGATAATTCACCCCTCCACTTT
few,TRBJ2-5,TRBV27,NA,CASSREGRETQYF,TGTGCCAGCAGTAGAGAGGGGAGGGAGACCCAGTACTTC
NA,TRBJ2-7,TRBV5-1,TRBD1,CASSLGQGAREQYF,TGCGCCAGCAGCCTTGGACAGGGGGCGCGTGAGCAGTACTTC
NA,TRBJ1-1,TRBV7-6,TRBD1,CASSLTGTVNTEAFF,TGTGCCAGCAGCCTTACCGGGACAGTGAACACTGAAGCTTTCTTT
few,TRBJ1-1,TRBV5-4,TRBD1,CASSVDRGTIEAFF,TGTGCCAGCAGCGTGGACAGGGGCACGATTGAAGCTTTCTTT
NA,TRBJ2-1,TRBV7-8,TRBD2,CASSFIGGANEQFF,TGTGCCAGCAGCTTTATCGGGGGGGCCAATGAGCAGTTCTTC
NA,TRBJ2-5,TRBV5-1,TRBD2,CASSDPGLAGAGETQYF,TGCGCCAGCAGCGACCCGGGACTAGCGGGGGCAGGGGAGACCCAGTACTTC